This TCR beta chain originates from a study of blood T cell repertoires in COVID-19. At the level of the study: Whether acute or convalescent, the COVID-19 samples came from the United States, Italy and Spain.

Per germline, CDR1 SGHTA and CDR2 FQGNSA. Unmatched junction bases numbered 9, after V lost 5 bases and J lost 2 bases. The CDR3 extends over 15 amino acids. Clones were read by immunoSEQ multiplex PCR, and TCRdb kept only the in-frame ones, dropping some. Seen here are around 310,000 clones, roughly nine tenths observed once, and the top ten hold almost 9.5%. Source material: PBMCs or T cells enriched from blood (not recorded which). This TCR was recovered from a woman aged 30 to 39 who had recovered from COVID-19. V gene TRBV7-2 combines with J gene TRBJ2-7; the match to TRBD2 covers 7 bases. The CDR3 bases are TGTGCCAGCAGCGGGCGAGCGGGGATTCCCTACGAGCAGTACTTC. Translation gives CASSGRAGIPYEQYF.